The entry below describes one TCR beta chain. Its target is not known. The germline gives CDR1 SGHAT, CDR2 FQNNGV. The CDR3 is 16 residues long. Losses at the gene ends were 3 bases for V and 3 bases for J; bases not matched to a gene: 7. The sample belongs to a study of cytomegalovirus exposure and HLA in healthy donors. Study as a whole: Early released data comprised 80 million or so unique TCRs from HLA-typed donors.

The study, taken as a whole, reports: Analyses of presence and absence presupposed an approximately uniform sequencing depth across donors. Differences between HLA loci emerged in a later analysis of TCR association rates, with DRB1 most and HLA-C fewest. The productive fraction for most TCR beta V segments was about 87% or about 30% in an earlier analysis.

The study ran its PCR with 60 Vbeta and 13 Jbeta primers. Assay used: immunoSEQ multiplex PCR; TCRdb lists only in-frame clones, some missing. This table holds around 170,000 clones, approximately 88% found once. This sequence joins TRBV11-2 and TRBJ1-4; 7 bases are a match to TRBD1. The sequencing input was PBMCs. This clonotype was sampled from a woman between 18 and 29 years old in good health and CMV-seronegative. CDR3 loop: CASSFETGLSNEKLFF. The DNA for the CDR3 is TGTGCCAGCAGCTTTGAGACAGGGCTCTCTAATGAAAAACTGTTTTTT.